One sample yielded the 28 T cell receptor beta chains listed below, sequenced in a study of blood T cell repertoires in COVID-19. Sequencing used immunoSEQ multiplex PCR; TCRdb keeps in-frame clones, though not all of them. The table includes approximately 320,000 clones, 90% detected once. The sample was PBMCs or T cells enriched from blood (not recorded which). The source is a man between 60 and 75 years old who had recovered from COVID-19.

This clone was recorded only once. The genes are TRBV19 and TRBJ1-5, with 8 bases aligning to TRBD1. The CDR3 length is 17 residues. Trimming took 10 bases from V and 2 from J; bases not matched to a gene: 16. CDR1 is LNHDA, CDR2 SQIVND, per germline (reference sequence). The CDR3 protein is CATREDRVSIGNQPQHF. In nucleotides, the CDR3 is TGTGCCACCAGGGAGGACAGGGTCTCTATTGGCAATCAGCCCCAGCATTTT.

A few counts support this clone. The chain employs TRBV10-3 and TRBJ1-1; D perhaps matches TRBD1 (6 bases). The CDR3 is 13 residues long. Trimming cost V 6 bases and J 6 bases, with 14 bases left between them. The germline CDR1 and CDR2 sequences are ENHRY and SYGVKD. CDR3 sequence: CAIRTPRGPEAFF. The CDR3, as DNA: TGTGCCATCAGGACGCCCAGGGGTCCTGAAGCTTTCTTT.

In DNA, the CDR3 is TGTGCCAGCAGCCAGATGTTGGGAGTTACTGGAAACACCATATATTTT. Translated: CASSQMLGVTGNTIYF. The chain joins TRBV5-4 to TRBJ1-3; D unclear. Germline-derived CDR1 and CDR2 are SGHNT and YYREEE (reference sequence). Trimming pared 4 bases from V and 2 bases from J, leaving 16 bases between. CDR3 length: 16 amino acids. The complete variable domain, with remaining parts taken from reference TRBV5-4 and TRBJ1-3, reads ETGVTQSPTHLIKTRGQQVTLRCSSQSGHNTVSWYQQALGQGPQFIFQYYREEENGRGNFPPRFSGLQFPNYSSELNVNALELDDSALYLCASSQMLGVTGNTIYFGEGSWLTVV.

This chain's CDR3 is CASTRGGQNYAGYTF. In nucleotides, the CDR3 is TGTGCCAGCACGCGGGGGGGGCAGAACTATGCGGGCTACACCTTC. The V and J genes are TRBV5-4 and TRBJ1-2; TRBD1 is a possible D gene (6 bases). This CDR3 has 15 amino acids. V lost 6 bases and J lost 8, with 23 bases in between. Germline lookup yields CDR1 SGHNT and CDR2 YYREEE (reference sequence).

V gene TRBV6-4 combines with J gene TRBJ2-3, with TRBD2 matching 9 bases. V gave up 6 bases and J gave up 1 base; unmatched junction bases: 20. This CDR3 has 20 residues. CDR1 is MRHNA and CDR2 is SNTAGT in the germline V gene. The CDR3 region is CASSRKRRRGGLRGTDTQYF. CDR3 sequence (DNA): TGTGCCAGCAGCCGCAAGAGGAGGCGGGGGGGACTTCGGGGCACAGATACGCAGTATTTT.

This clone was observed a single time. The chain combines TRBV30 with TRBJ2-3; 8 bases match TRBD2. CDR1 is GTSNPN, CDR2 SVGIG, per germline (reference sequence). The CDR3 sequence is 14 residues long. V shed 0 bases, J shed 4 bases, and the junction held 3 bases outside the gene matches. The CDR3 loop reads CAWSVGGGSDTQYF. CDR3 DNA sequence: TGTGCCTGGAGTGTAGGCGGGGGGTCAGATACGCAGTATTTT.

The chain combines TRBV10-2 with TRBJ2-3; 10 bases agree with TRBD1. The CDR3 contains 15 residues. Unmatched junction bases numbered 5, after V lost 6 bases and J lost 2 bases. From germline, CDR1 is WSHSY and CDR2 SAAADI. CDR3 sequence: CASRDRGRSTDTQYF. CDR3 bases: TGCGCCAGCAGGGACAGGGGGAGATCCACAGATACGCAGTATTTT.

This chain uses TRBV7-3 with TRBJ2-7, with 8 positions matching TRBD2. Germline lookup yields CDR1 SGHTA and CDR2 FQGTGA. The CDR3 contains 15 residues. V lost 2 bases to trimming and J lost 3 bases; unmatched junction nucleotides: 6. CDR3 DNA sequence: TGTGCCAGCAGCTTATCGGGGGGGATAAACTACGAGCAGTACTTC. It encodes CASSLSGGINYEQYF.

V usage is TRBV5-6 and J usage is TRBJ2-2; 15 positions match TRBD2. This CDR3 is built from 16 residues. The V gene's germline CDR1 is SGHDT and CDR2 YYEEEE. CDR3 DNA: TGTGCTACTAGGACTAGCGGGAGGGCTGGCACCGGGGAGCTGTTTTTT. Protein product: CATRTSGRAGTGELFF. The full variable domain, in which reference TRBV5-6 and TRBJ2-2 provide the parts outside the CDR3, is DAGVTQSPTHLIKTRGQQVTLRCSPKSGHDTVSWYQQALGQGPQFIFQYYEEEERQRGNFPDRFSGHQFPNYSSELNVNALLLGDSALYLCATRTSGRAGTGELFFGEGSRLTVL.

The chain is built from TRBV27 and TRBJ1-2; D call uncertain. The CDR3 runs 16 residues. In germline, CDR1 is MNHEY, CDR2 SMNVEV (reference sequence). The V end lost 5 bases, the J end lost 2 bases, and 18 bases lay between the germline ends. The chain's CDR3 is CASSVQVSQRNYGYTF. DNA for the CDR3: TGTGCCAGCAGTGTACAAGTCTCGCAGCGCAACTATGGCTACACCTTC.

V is TRBV18 and J is TRBJ1-1; D remains unclear. V lost 3 bases and J lost 6, with 8 bases in between. The CDR3 spans 12 residues. Germline V gives CDR1 KGHSH, CDR2 LQKENI. DNA for the CDR3: TGTGCCAGCTCACCTGGAGTATCTGAAGCTTTCTTT. Its protein is CASSPGVSEAFF. The full variable domain, rest sourced from reference TRBV18 and TRBJ1-1, is NAGVMQNPRHLVRRRGQEARLRCSPMKGHSHVYWYRQLPEEGLKFMVYLQKENIIDESGMPKERFSAEFPKEGPSILRIQQVVRGDSAAYFCASSPGVSEAFFGQGTRLTVV.

This chain uses TRBV27 with TRBJ1-1; 10 nucleotides align to TRBD1. CDR1 is MNHEY, CDR2 SMNVEV, per germline (reference sequence). J gave up 5 bases and V 2 bases, and 2 bases lay outside the gene matches. The CDR3 has 14 residues. CDR3 in amino acids: CASSLDRGRTEAFF. The CDR3 DNA follows: TGTGCCAGCAGTTTAGACAGGGGGCGAACTGAAGCTTTCTTT.

The chain combines TRBV6-5 with TRBJ2-7; 7 bases are shared with TRBD1. The ends lost 5 bases at V and 4 bases at J; junction bases unmatched: 5. The CDR3 loop spans 13 amino acids. Germline CDR1 MNHEY, CDR2 SVGAGI. CDR3 in amino acids: CASSTPQGYEQYF. CDR3 coding DNA: TGTGCCAGCAGTACTCCACAGGGGTACGAGCAGTACTTC.

CDR3 in amino acids: CASRQANVLTF. The DNA for the CDR3 is TGTGCCAGCAGACAGGCCAACGTCCTGACTTTC. The chain couples TRBV2 to TRBJ2-6, with D uncertain. The CDR3 covers 11 residues. Trimming cost V 6 bases and J 6 bases, with 3 bases left between them. Germline CDR1 reads SNHLY; CDR2 reads FYNNEI.

The V call is TRBV6-5, the J call TRBJ1-5; D is possibly TRBD1 (5 bases). V was pared by 6 bases and J by 6 bases, with 9 bases between. The germline V gene encodes CDR1 MNHEY and CDR2 SVGAGI. The CDR3 loop spans 12 amino acids. The CDR3 DNA follows: TGTGCCAGCAGGGAGGGGTCTCAGCCCCAGCATTTT. The encoded protein is CASREGSQPQHF.

The rearrangement uses TRBV10-3 and TRBJ2-1; 8 positions agree with TRBD1. The V segment lost 3 bases and the J segment 5 bases; nucleotides outside the gene matches: 6. This CDR3 contains 15 residues. CDR1 and CDR2 (germline): ENHRY, SYGVKD. The CDR3 loop is CAISDRTGTNNEQFF. The CDR3 DNA reads as TGTGCCATCAGTGACAGGACAGGGACAAACAATGAGCAGTTCTTC.

This chain uses TRBV7-2 with TRBJ2-1, with 8 bases aligning to TRBD2. The junction had 6 bases not matched to a gene; V was cut back by 1 base and J by 4 bases. CDR1 is SGHTA and CDR2 is FQGNSA in the germline V gene. CDR3 length equals 16 residues. In nucleotides, the CDR3 is TGTGCCAGCAGCTTAGGGTCTAGCGGGCCGTACAATGAGCAGTTCTTC. It yields the protein CASSLGSSGPYNEQFF.

The sample holds one count of this clone. The chain joins TRBV7-2 to TRBJ1-2, with D possibly matching TRBD1 (5 bases). CDR1 and CDR2 from the germline V gene are SGHTA and FQGNSA. The CDR3 loop spans 13 amino acids. V was trimmed by 4 bases and J by 4 bases, leaving 10 bases between them. For the CDR3, the DNA is TGTGCCAGCAGCTCCACAGGATTCTATGGCTACACCTTC. Its translation is CASSSTGFYGYTF. The entire variable domain, with the rest obtained from reference TRBV7-2 and TRBJ1-2, is as follows: GAGVSQSPSNKVTEKGKDVELRCDPISGHTALYWYRQSLGQGLEFLIYFQGNSAPDKSGLPSDRFSAERTGGSVSTLTIQRTQQEDSAVYLCASSSTGFYGYTFGSGTRLTVV.

The V gene is TRBV9, the J gene TRBJ2-7, with TRBD1 matching over 9 bases. The CDR3 has 13 amino acids. Germline-derived CDR1 and CDR2 are SGDLS and YYNGEE. After removal of 0 bases from V and 9 bases from J, the junction contained 4 bases not matched to a gene. The CDR3 nucleotides are TGTGCCAGCAGCGTAGTGACAGGGGGTCTGCAGTACTTC. It specifies CASSVVTGGLQYF. Full variable domain (missing parts from reference TRBV9 and TRBJ2-7): DSGVTQTPKHLITATGQRVTLRCSPRSGDLSVYWYQQSLDQGLQFLIQYYNGEERAKGNILERFSAQQFPDLHSELNLSSLELGDSALYFCASSVVTGGLQYFGPGTRLTVT.

V gene TRBV7-3 combines with J gene TRBJ2-1; 10 positions agree with TRBD2. Germline V CDR1 and CDR2: SGHTA, FQGTGA. V lost 4 bases to trimming and J lost 0 bases; unmatched junction nucleotides: 18. The CDR3 runs to 21 residues. The CDR3 DNA reads TGTGCCAGCAGCTCAACAAGGACTAGCGGAAGGTCCCCCAGCTCCTACAATGAGCAGTTCTTC. The encoded protein is CASSSTRTSGRSPSSYNEQFF.

V is TRBV5-4 and J is TRBJ2-1, with 9 bases lining up with TRBD1. V lost 1 base, J lost 4 bases, and 9 bases stayed unmatched. Germline CDR1 is SGHNT and CDR2 is YYREEE (reference sequence). There are 17 residues in the CDR3. Here the CDR3 reads CASSLKQGASLYNEQFF. CDR3 DNA sequence: TGTGCCAGCAGCTTGAAACAGGGGGCATCCCTGTACAATGAGCAGTTCTTC.

The chain links TRBV20-1 to TRBJ1-5, with D tentatively TRBD1 (6 bases). CDR3 size: 15 residues. From germline, CDR1 is DFQATT and CDR2 SNEGSKA (reference sequence). V was cut by 3 bases and J by 1 base, with 13 bases left in between. CDR3 in amino acids: CSASPGTQSNQPQHF. The DNA of the CDR3 is TGCAGTGCTAGTCCCGGGACACAAAGCAATCAGCCCCAGCATTTT.

The count of this clone is one. V and J are TRBV7-2 and TRBJ1-2, with D possibly TRBD1 on 5 matching bases. The CDR3 spans 15 residues. The V gene lost 4 bases and the J gene lost 7 bases, with 19 bases spanning the gap. The V gene's germline CDR1 is SGHTA and CDR2 FQGNSA. CDR3: CASSSSNTGLGGYTF. The CDR3 coding sequence is TGTGCCAGCAGCTCGTCTAATACAGGCCTGGGTGGCTACACCTTC.

The chain has TRBV11-3 and TRBJ2-2; 14 bases align to TRBD2. Germline loops: CDR1 SGHNT, CDR2 YENEEA. The V segment lost 4 bases and the J segment 7 bases; nucleotides outside the gene matches: 5. The CDR3 runs 16 residues. The CDR3 DNA reads TGTGCCAGCAGCTGGACTAGCGGGAGGTCGGACGGGGAGCTGTTTTTT. Translated, it gives CASSWTSGRSDGELFF.

The chain combines TRBV29-1 with TRBJ2-1; D not resolved. V lost 0 bases, J lost 6 bases, and 9 bases lay in between. CDR1 and CDR2 (germline): SQVTM, ANQGSEA. This CDR3 is 13 amino acids long. For the CDR3, the DNA is TGCAGCGTTGAAGAGTCGCGTCTCAATGAGCAGTTCTTC. Translation gives CSVEESRLNEQFF.

The CDR3 here is CASRGAGELFF. Written as DNA, the CDR3 is TGTGCCAGTAGGGGAGCCGGGGAGCTGTTTTTT. The chain recombines TRBV19 with TRBJ2-2; D possibly corresponds to TRBD2 (5 bases). V gave up 6 bases and J gave up 6 bases, with 5 bases separating them. The CDR3 has 11 amino acids. Germline values: CDR1 LNHDA, CDR2 SQIVND (reference sequence).

The CDR3 sequence: CASSFSGQGARQPQHF. The CDR3 coding sequence is TGTGCCAGTAGTTTTTCGGGACAGGGGGCGAGGCAGCCCCAGCATTTT. The chain has TRBV19 and TRBJ1-5; 12 bases are a match to TRBD1. The V gene's germline CDR1 is LNHDA and CDR2 SQIVND (reference sequence). The length of the CDR3 is 16 residues. J lost 7 bases, V lost 5 bases, and 9 bases had no gene match.

The chain recombines TRBV9 with TRBJ2-1; TRBD1 matches at 9 bases. This CDR3 has 15 amino acids. The V gene end was trimmed by 1 base and the J gene end by 6 bases; junction bases not matched to a gene: 5. Germline V gives CDR1 SGDLS, CDR2 YYNGEE. The chain's CDR3 is CASSVSRDRVNEQFF. The CDR3 DNA is TGTGCCAGCAGCGTATCGCGGGACAGGGTCAATGAGCAGTTCTTC.